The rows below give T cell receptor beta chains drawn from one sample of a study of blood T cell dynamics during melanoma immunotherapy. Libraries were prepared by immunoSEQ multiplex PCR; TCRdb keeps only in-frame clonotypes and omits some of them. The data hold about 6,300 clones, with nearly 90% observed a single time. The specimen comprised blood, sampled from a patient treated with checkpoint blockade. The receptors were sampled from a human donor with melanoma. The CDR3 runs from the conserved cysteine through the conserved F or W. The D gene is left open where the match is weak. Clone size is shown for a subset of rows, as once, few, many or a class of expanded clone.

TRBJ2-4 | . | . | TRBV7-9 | TGTGCCAGCAGCTCCGGACGGGAGTTAGACATTCAGTACTTC | CASSSGRELDIQYF
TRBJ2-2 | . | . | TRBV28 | TGTGCCAACAAAGGGTCGAACACCGGGGAGCTGTTTTTT | CANKGSNTGELFF
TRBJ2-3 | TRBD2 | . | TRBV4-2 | TGTGCCAGCAGCCAACTAGCGGGGGGAGTAGATACGCAGTATTTT | CASSQLAGGVDTQYF
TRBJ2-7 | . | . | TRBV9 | TGTGCCAGCAGCCCTCGGGACCGCACCTACGAGCAGTACTTC | CASSPRDRTYEQYF
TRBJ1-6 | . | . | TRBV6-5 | TGTGCCAGCAGTTCCGGACAGAGGGGCAGTTCACCCCTCCACTTT | CASSSGQRGSSPLHF
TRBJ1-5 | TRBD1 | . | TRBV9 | TGTGCCAGCAGCGTAGAGGACAGGGGGGTCAATCAGCCCCAGCATTTT | CASSVEDRGVNQPQHF
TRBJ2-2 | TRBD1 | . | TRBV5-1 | TGCGCCAGCAGCGCTGGACAGGGGGCCGGGGAGCTGTTTTTT | CASSAGQGAGELFF
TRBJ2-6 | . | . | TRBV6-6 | TGTGCCAGCACCGCCTCTGGGGCCAACGTCCTGACTTTC | CASTASGANVLTF
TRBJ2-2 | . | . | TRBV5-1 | TGCGCCAGCAGCTTAGCTTCAGCCTCTCCCGGGGAGCTGTTTTTT | CASSLASASPGELFF
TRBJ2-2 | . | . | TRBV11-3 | TGTGCCAGCAACCTTGTCCCCCCGAACACCGGGGAGCTGTTTTTT | CASNLVPPNTGELFF
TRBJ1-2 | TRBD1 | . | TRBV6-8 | TGTGCCAGCAGATTCAACAGGGGGCGCAGTTATGGCTACACCTTC | CASRFNRGRSYGYTF
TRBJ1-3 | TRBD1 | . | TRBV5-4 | TGTGCCAGCAGTCTACAGGGGATCGGAAACACCATATATTTT | CASSLQGIGNTIYF
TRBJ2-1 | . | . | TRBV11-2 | TGTGCCAGCAGGATTTTAGGAGGGGCGAGCTCCTACAATGAGCAGTTCTTC | CASRILGGASSYNEQFF
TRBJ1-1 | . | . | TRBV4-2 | TGTGCCAGCAGCCTCCAGGGGAACACTGAAGCTTTCTTT | CASSLQGNTEAFF
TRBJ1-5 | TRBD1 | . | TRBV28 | TGTGCCAGCAGTCTCCGCCGGGACAGCAACCAATATAGCAATCAGCCCCAGCATTTT | CASSLRRDSNQYSNQPQHF
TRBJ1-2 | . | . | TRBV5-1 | TGCGCCAGCAGCTTGGGGGCAGGCGGAGCTAACTATGGCTACACCTTC | CASSLGAGGANYGYTF
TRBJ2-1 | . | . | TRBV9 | TGTGCCAGCAGCGTAGGACAGATCTACAATGAGCAGTTCTTC | CASSVGQIYNEQFF
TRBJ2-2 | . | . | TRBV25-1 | TGTGCCAGCAGTGATGGGTTCGGCAGACGGTATGCCGGGGAGCTGTTTTTT | CASSDGFGRRYAGELFF
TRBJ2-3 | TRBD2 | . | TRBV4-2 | TGTGCCAGCAGCCCCGAGCGGGGGGGGCACCTTAACACAGATACGCAGTATTTT | CASSPERGGHLNTDTQYF
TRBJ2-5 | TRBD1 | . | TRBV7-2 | TGTGCCAGCAGCTCCTACCCTGGACAGGGTCAAGAGACCCAGTACTTC | CASSSYPGQGQETQYF
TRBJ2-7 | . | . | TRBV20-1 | TGCAGTGCAGGTGCGGGATACGAGCAGTACTTC | CSAGAGYEQYF
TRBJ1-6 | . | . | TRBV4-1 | TGCGCCAGCAGCCAAGGAGTGGGACGGAACCTTAATTCACCCCTCCACTTT | CASSQGVGRNLNSPLHF
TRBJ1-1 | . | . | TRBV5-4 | TGTGCCAGCAGCTTGTTAGGGGTGAACACTGAAGCTTTCTTT | CASSLLGVNTEAFF
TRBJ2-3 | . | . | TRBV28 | TGTGCCAGCATCTTATCTGCGGGCTACACAGATACGCAGTATTTT | CASILSAGYTDTQYF
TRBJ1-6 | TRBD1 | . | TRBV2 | TGTGCCAGCAGTGGACAGGGTGTATTTTCACCCCTCCACTTT | CASSGQGVFSPLHF
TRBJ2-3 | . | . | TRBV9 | TGTGCCAGCAGCGTAGTTGGAAGCACAGATACGCAGTATTTT | CASSVVGSTDTQYF
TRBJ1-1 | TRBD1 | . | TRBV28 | TGTGCCAGCAGCCTATCAGGGGGCGCGGGAATAGCTTTCTTT | CASSLSGGAGIAFF
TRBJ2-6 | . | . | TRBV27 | TGTGCCAGCTCACGGAAGTGGGCCAACTCTGGGGCCAACGTCCTGACTTTC | CASSRKWANSGANVLTF
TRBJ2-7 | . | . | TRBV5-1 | TGCGCCAGCAGCTTAACTCAGGGCCACGAGCAGTACTTC | CASSLTQGHEQYF
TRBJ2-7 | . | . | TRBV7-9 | TGTGCCAGCAGCTTAGCGGGGGACTCCTACGAGCAGTACTTC | CASSLAGDSYEQYF
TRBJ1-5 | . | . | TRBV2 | TGTGCCAGCGAGGGGGGGAGCCGCCTTGGGCAGCCCCAGCATTTT | CASEGGSRLGQPQHF
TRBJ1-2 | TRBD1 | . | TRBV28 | TGTGCCAGCAGTTTTGAGACAGGGAGCATCATTAGGTATGGCTACACCTTC | CASSFETGSIIRYGYTF
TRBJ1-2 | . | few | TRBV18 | TGTGCCAGCTCACCTCAGGGGATCTATGGCTACACCTTC | CASSPQGIYGYTF
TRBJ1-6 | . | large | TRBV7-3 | TGTGCCAGCAGCTTATACAGTATCAATTCACCCCTCCACTTT | CASSLYSINSPLHF
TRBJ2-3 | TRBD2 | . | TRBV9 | TGTGCCAGCAGCGTAAAGGCTAGCGGAATTTCCACAGATACGCAGTATTTT | CASSVKASGISTDTQYF
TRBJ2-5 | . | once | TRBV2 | TGTGCCAGCAGTGAAGGAGAGACCCAGTACTTC | CASSEGETQYF
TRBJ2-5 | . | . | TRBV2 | TGTGCCAGCAGTTTGAGGGGACAAGAGACCCAGTACTTC | CASSLRGQETQYF
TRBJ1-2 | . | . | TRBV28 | TGTGCCAGCAGCTCCGATCGAGACGGCTACACCTTC | CASSSDRDGYTF
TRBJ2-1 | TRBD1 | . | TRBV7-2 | TGTGCCAGCAGCTTAGGGACAGGGTCGGGCAATGAGCAGTTCTTC | CASSLGTGSGNEQFF
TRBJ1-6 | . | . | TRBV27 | TGTGCCAGCAGTTTTTCCGGATCCGATAATTCACCCCTCCACTTT | CASSFSGSDNSPLHF
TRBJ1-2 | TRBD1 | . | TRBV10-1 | TGCGCCAGCAGTGAGTCGAGACAGGGGTATGGCTACACCTTC | CASSESRQGYGYTF
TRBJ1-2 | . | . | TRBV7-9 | TGTGCCAGCAGCTCACGACAGTCCAACTATGGCTACACCTTC | CASSSRQSNYGYTF
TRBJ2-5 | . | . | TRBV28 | TGTGCCAGCAGTCCTCTCAGCAACTACCAAGAGACCCAGTACTTC | CASSPLSNYQETQYF
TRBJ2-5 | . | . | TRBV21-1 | TGTGCCAGCAGCTTGACGCCACAGGGTCTTCCTCAAGAGACCCAGTACTTC | CASSLTPQGLPQETQYF
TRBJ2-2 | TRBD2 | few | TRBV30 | TGTGCCTGGAGTGTACTAGCGGGGGGGCCCGGGGAGCTGTTTTTT | CAWSVLAGGPGELFF
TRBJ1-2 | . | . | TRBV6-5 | TGTGCCAGCAGTTACTCGGCAGGGACCTATGGCTACACCTTC | CASSYSAGTYGYTF
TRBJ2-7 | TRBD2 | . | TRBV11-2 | TGTGCCAGCAGCTTAGGAGGGACTAGCGGGGATTTCCTCTACGAGCAGTACTTC | CASSLGGTSGDFLYEQYF
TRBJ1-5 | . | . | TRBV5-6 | TGTGCCAGCTCGGGGGGGGCAAATCAGCCCCAGCATTTT | CASSGGANQPQHF
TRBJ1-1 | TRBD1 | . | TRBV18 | TGTGCCAGCTCACCTACGGGACAGGGTGGCACTGAAGCTTTCTTT | CASSPTGQGGTEAFF
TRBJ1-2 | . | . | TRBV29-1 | TGCAGCCATCGGGGGATCGACTATGGCTACACCTTC | CSHRGIDYGYTF
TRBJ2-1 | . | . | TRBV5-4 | TGTGCCAGCAGCCAGGGGACCGTCTCCTACAATGAGCAGTTCTTC | CASSQGTVSYNEQFF
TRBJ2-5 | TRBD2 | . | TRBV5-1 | TGCGCCAGCAGCCCCGGGGGGCTAGCGGGGGCCCAAGAGACCCAGTACTTC | CASSPGGLAGAQETQYF
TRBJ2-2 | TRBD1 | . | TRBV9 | TGTGCCAGCAGCGTAGCCGACAGGGGCCCCGCGAACACCGGGGAGCTGTTTTTT | CASSVADRGPANTGELFF
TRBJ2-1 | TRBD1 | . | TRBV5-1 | TGCGCCAGCAGCCGGGACAGGGGTTACAATGAGCAGTTCTTC | CASSRDRGYNEQFF
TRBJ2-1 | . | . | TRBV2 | TGTGCCAGCAAATCCGATCATCATGAGCAGTTCTTC | CASKSDHHEQFF
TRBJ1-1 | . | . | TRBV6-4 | TGTGCCAGCTCGGGGGGATTCAACACTGAAGCTTTCTTT | CASSGGFNTEAFF
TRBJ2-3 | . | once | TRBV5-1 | TGCGCCAGCAGCTTGGCACAGTACACAGATACGCAGTATTTT | CASSLAQYTDTQYF
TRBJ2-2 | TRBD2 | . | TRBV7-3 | TGTGCCAGCAGCCCGTTAGGACTAGCCGCGAACACCGGGGAGCTGTTTTTT | CASSPLGLAANTGELFF
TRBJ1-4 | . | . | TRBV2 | TGTGCCAGCAGTGATGAGCTGTATATAGGAACTAATGAAAAACTGTTTTTT | CASSDELYIGTNEKLFF